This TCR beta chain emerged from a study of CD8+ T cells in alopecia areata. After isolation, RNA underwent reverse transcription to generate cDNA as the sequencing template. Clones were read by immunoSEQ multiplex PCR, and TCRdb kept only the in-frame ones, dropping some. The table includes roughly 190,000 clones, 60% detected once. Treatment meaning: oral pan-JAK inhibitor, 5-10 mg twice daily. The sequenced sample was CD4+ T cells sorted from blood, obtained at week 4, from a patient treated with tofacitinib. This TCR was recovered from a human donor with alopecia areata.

The CDR3 DNA is TGTGCCAGCAGCTTGAGTGGGGGATACAATGAGCAGTTCTTC. This codes for CASSLSGGYNEQFF. The chain couples TRBV5-4 to TRBJ2-1; perhaps D is TRBD1 or TRBD2 (5 bases each). CDR1 is SGHNT, CDR2 YYREEE, per germline (reference sequence). CDR3 length: 14 residues. V shed 1 base and J shed 4 bases, with 9 bases lying between them. The whole variable domain, filled in from reference TRBV5-4 and TRBJ2-1, reads ETGVTQSPTHLIKTRGQQVTLRCSSQSGHNTVSWYQQALGQGPQFIFQYYREEENGRGNFPPRFSGLQFPNYSSELNVNALELDDSALYLCASSLSGGYNEQFFGPGTRLTVL.